Listed below are T cell receptor beta chains from one sample, sequenced in a study of blood T cell repertoires in COVID-19. The data were produced by immunoSEQ multiplex PCR, yet TCRdb's version contains in-frame clones alone and is incomplete. Seen here are about 220,000 clones, approximately 84% observed once, and the top ten hold over 12%. Sequencing was performed on PBMCs or T cells enriched from blood (not recorded which). The receptors shown here come from a man aged 40-50 years who had recovered from COVID-19. Both conserved end residues are part of each CDR3. Each record gives: J gene, clone size, D gene, V gene, CDR3 protein, CDR3 DNA. The D gene is left open where the match is weak. For some rows the clone size is stated as once, few or many, or as a class when expanded; others skip it.

J gene: TRBJ2-3
clone size: -
D gene: TRBD1
V gene: TRBV3-1/TRBV3-2
CDR3 protein: CASSQTGISTDTQYF
CDR3 DNA: TGTGCCAGCAGCCAGACAGGGATCAGCACAGATACGCAGTATTTT

J gene: TRBJ2-7
clone size: -
D gene: -
V gene: TRBV7-2
CDR3 protein: CASSYTQDSYEQYF
CDR3 DNA: TGTGCCAGCAGCTATACACAGGACTCCTACGAGCAGTACTTC

J gene: TRBJ2-3
clone size: few
D gene: TRBD1
V gene: TRBV11-1
CDR3 protein: CASSLGDRADTQYF
CDR3 DNA: TGTGCCAGCAGCTTAGGGGACAGGGCAGATACGCAGTATTTT

J gene: TRBJ2-3
clone size: -
D gene: TRBD2
V gene: TRBV4-3
CDR3 protein: CASSQDVGGGAADTQYF
CDR3 DNA: TGCGCCAGCAGCCAAGATGTCGGCGGGGGGGCCGCAGATACGCAGTATTTT

J gene: TRBJ1-3
clone size: -
D gene: -
V gene: TRBV7-9
CDR3 protein: CASSLPVGSSGNTIYF
CDR3 DNA: TGTGCCAGCAGCCTCCCCGTCGGTAGCTCTGGAAACACCATATATTTT

J gene: TRBJ2-7
clone size: once
D gene: -
V gene: TRBV28
CDR3 protein: CASRKPGLTYEQYF
CDR3 DNA: TGTGCCAGCAGGAAACCGGGACTGACCTACGAGCAGTACTTC

J gene: TRBJ2-3
clone size: -
D gene: -
V gene: TRBV20-1
CDR3 protein: CSATGVDTQYF
CDR3 DNA: TGCAGTGCTACGGGGGTAGATACGCAGTATTTT

J gene: TRBJ2-3
clone size: -
D gene: -
V gene: TRBV7-9
CDR3 protein: CASSIRVPRTDTQYF
CDR3 DNA: TGTGCCAGCAGCATCAGGGTACCACGCACAGATACGCAGTATTTT

J gene: TRBJ1-5
clone size: -
D gene: TRBD1
V gene: TRBV28
CDR3 protein: CASSLSGQGVYQPQHF
CDR3 DNA: TGTGCCAGCAGTTTATCGGGACAGGGGGTTTATCAGCCCCAGCATTTT

J gene: TRBJ2-3
clone size: -
D gene: TRBD1
V gene: TRBV29-1
CDR3 protein: CSVETTGGTQYF
CDR3 DNA: TGCAGCGTCGAAACCACAGGGGGCACGCAGTATTTT

J gene: TRBJ2-4
clone size: -
D gene: -
V gene: TRBV11-2
CDR3 protein: CASSLAGGAIQYF
CDR3 DNA: TGTGCCAGCAGCTTAGCGGGTGGGGCCATTCAGTACTTC

J gene: TRBJ1-6
clone size: -
D gene: -
V gene: TRBV2
CDR3 protein: CASSEWTVNSPLHF
CDR3 DNA: TGTGCCAGCAGTGAATGGACAGTTAATTCACCCCTCCACTTT

J gene: TRBJ2-5
clone size: -
D gene: TRBD1
V gene: TRBV18
CDR3 protein: CASKGQGGGETQYF
CDR3 DNA: TGTGCCAGCAAGGGACAGGGAGGAGGAGAGACCCAGTACTTC

J gene: TRBJ2-7
clone size: -
D gene: -
V gene: TRBV6-1
CDR3 protein: CASSDLGAQQYF
CDR3 DNA: TGTGCCAGCAGTGACCTGGGGGCTCAGCAGTACTTC

J gene: TRBJ2-1
clone size: once
D gene: TRBD1
V gene: TRBV5-1
CDR3 protein: CASSSPGQPNNEQFF
CDR3 DNA: TGCGCCAGCAGCTCTCCGGGACAGCCGAACAATGAGCAGTTCTTC

J gene: TRBJ1-2
clone size: -
D gene: -
V gene: TRBV28
CDR3 protein: CASSFGTGGGYTF
CDR3 DNA: TGTGCCAGCAGTTTCGGGACGGGGGGTGGCTACACCTTC

J gene: TRBJ2-2
clone size: -
D gene: -
V gene: TRBV5-4
CDR3 protein: CASSLETVGELFF
CDR3 DNA: TGTGCCAGCAGCTTGGAAACAGTGGGGGAGCTGTTTTTT

J gene: TRBJ2-5
clone size: -
D gene: -
V gene: TRBV28
CDR3 protein: CASSWRDWSRETQYF
CDR3 DNA: TGTGCCAGCAGTTGGAGGGACTGGTCTAGGGAGACCCAGTACTTC

J gene: TRBJ1-1
clone size: -
D gene: -
V gene: TRBV6-1
CDR3 protein: CASSEMAGNTEAFF
CDR3 DNA: TGTGCCAGCAGTGAAATGGCAGGGAACACTGAAGCTTTCTTT

J gene: TRBJ2-7
clone size: few
D gene: -
V gene: TRBV25-1
CDR3 protein: CASSAIYEQYF
CDR3 DNA: TGTGCCAGCAGTGCAATCTACGAGCAGTACTTC

J gene: TRBJ1-6
clone size: -
D gene: TRBD1
V gene: TRBV28
CDR3 protein: CASSLFGTGSNSPLHF
CDR3 DNA: TGTGCCAGCAGCTTATTCGGGACAGGGAGTAATTCACCCCTCCACTTT

J gene: TRBJ1-1
clone size: few
D gene: TRBD1
V gene: TRBV7-9
CDR3 protein: CASSLDRQGARAFF
CDR3 DNA: TGTGCCAGCAGCTTAGACCGACAGGGGGCGCGAGCTTTCTTT

J gene: TRBJ1-2
clone size: once
D gene: -
V gene: TRBV5-4
CDR3 protein: CADWGPIYGYTF
CDR3 DNA: TGTGCCGATTGGGGGCCCATCTATGGCTACACCTTC

J gene: TRBJ1-1
clone size: -
D gene: -
V gene: TRBV6-5
CDR3 protein: CASSYRNTMNTEAFF
CDR3 DNA: TGTGCCAGCAGTTACAGGAACACTATGAACACTGAAGCTTTCTTT

J gene: TRBJ2-7
clone size: -
D gene: TRBD2
V gene: TRBV28
CDR3 protein: CASSSSGRTYEQYF
CDR3 DNA: TGTGCCAGCAGTTCTAGCGGGAGGACCTACGAGCAGTACTTC

J gene: TRBJ2-1
clone size: -
D gene: -
V gene: TRBV10-3
CDR3 protein: CAISESTPRGSEQFF
CDR3 DNA: TGTGCCATCAGTGAGTCGACTCCTCGGGGGAGTGAGCAGTTCTTC

J gene: TRBJ1-3
clone size: many
D gene: -
V gene: TRBV30
CDR3 protein: CAWSVLGGQFGNTIYF
CDR3 DNA: TGTGCCTGGAGTGTACTAGGAGGGCAGTTCGGAAACACCATATATTTT

J gene: TRBJ1-3
clone size: -
D gene: TRBD1
V gene: TRBV27
CDR3 protein: CASSLQGAREDTIYF
CDR3 DNA: TGTGCCAGCAGTCTTCAGGGGGCTAGAGAAGACACCATATATTTT

J gene: TRBJ1-2
clone size: once
D gene: -
V gene: TRBV7-9
CDR3 protein: CASSLTGSAGYTF
CDR3 DNA: TGTGCCAGCAGCCTCACAGGGTCGGCTGGCTACACCTTC

J gene: TRBJ2-1
clone size: once
D gene: -
V gene: TRBV27
CDR3 protein: CASSFQMTGYNEQFF
CDR3 DNA: TGTGCCAGCAGTTTCCAAATGACAGGTTACAATGAGCAGTTCTTC

J gene: TRBJ1-1
clone size: -
D gene: -
V gene: TRBV6-2/TRBV6-3
CDR3 protein: CASSYGQLNEAFF
CDR3 DNA: TGTGCCAGCAGTTACGGACAGCTCAATGAAGCTTTCTTT

J gene: TRBJ1-2
clone size: -
D gene: -
V gene: TRBV4-2
CDR3 protein: CASSPETLTNYGYTF
CDR3 DNA: TGTGCCAGCAGCCCCGAGACACTGACTAACTATGGCTACACCTTC

J gene: TRBJ2-7
clone size: -
D gene: -
V gene: TRBV5-4
CDR3 protein: CASSLAGGNEQYF
CDR3 DNA: TGTGCCAGCAGCTTGGCAGGGGGGAACGAGCAGTACTTC

J gene: TRBJ2-1
clone size: once
D gene: -
V gene: TRBV24-1
CDR3 protein: CATSRRGNYNEQFF
CDR3 DNA: TGTGCCACCAGTCGGCGCGGGAACTACAATGAGCAGTTCTTC

J gene: TRBJ2-3
clone size: -
D gene: -
V gene: TRBV2
CDR3 protein: CASSERVTTSRFF
CDR3 DNA: TGTGCCAGCAGTGAAAGGGTTACGACTAGTAGGTTTTTT

J gene: TRBJ1-2
clone size: -
D gene: -
V gene: TRBV28
CDR3 protein: CASSHRVWGYGYTF
CDR3 DNA: TGTGCCAGCAGTCACAGGGTCTGGGGCTATGGCTACACCTTC

J gene: TRBJ1-5
clone size: -
D gene: TRBD1
V gene: TRBV3-1/TRBV3-2
CDR3 protein: CASSQDRAQPQHF
CDR3 DNA: TGTGCCAGCAGCCAGGACAGGGCGCAGCCCCAGCATTTT

J gene: TRBJ2-7
clone size: -
D gene: -
V gene: TRBV19
CDR3 protein: CASSSSGGNEQYF
CDR3 DNA: TGTGCCAGTAGTAGCAGTGGGGGCAACGAGCAGTACTTC

J gene: TRBJ2-6
clone size: -
D gene: -
V gene: TRBV19
CDR3 protein: CASSKTGSGANVLTF
CDR3 DNA: TGTGCCAGTAGTAAGACAGGCTCTGGGGCCAACGTCCTGACTTTC

J gene: TRBJ2-3
clone size: -
D gene: TRBD2
V gene: TRBV7-3
CDR3 protein: CASSLTGLASDTQYF
CDR3 DNA: TGTGCCAGCAGCTTAACGGGACTAGCGTCGGATACGCAGTATTTT

J gene: TRBJ2-7
clone size: -
D gene: -
V gene: TRBV28
CDR3 protein: CASTVSSYEQYF
CDR3 DNA: TGTGCCAGCACGGTAAGCTCCTACGAGCAGTACTTC

J gene: TRBJ1-1
clone size: -
D gene: TRBD1
V gene: TRBV5-1
CDR3 protein: CASSPSTGLRTEAFF
CDR3 DNA: TGCGCCAGCAGCCCCTCGACAGGGTTGAGGACTGAAGCTTTCTTT

J gene: TRBJ1-2
clone size: few
D gene: TRBD1
V gene: TRBV9
CDR3 protein: CASSVETGASSGGYTF
CDR3 DNA: TGTGCCAGCAGCGTCGAAACAGGGGCTTCCAGTGGAGGCTACACCTTC

J gene: TRBJ2-1
clone size: once
D gene: TRBD2
V gene: TRBV2
CDR3 protein: CASSDREGAAIF
CDR3 DNA: TGTGCCAGCAGTGACCGGGAGGGTGCGGCCATCTTC

J gene: TRBJ1-5
clone size: few
D gene: TRBD1
V gene: TRBV2
CDR3 protein: CASSVQGAYSNQPQHF
CDR3 DNA: TGTGCCAGCAGCGTTCAGGGGGCCTATAGCAATCAGCCCCAGCATTTT

J gene: TRBJ2-5
clone size: -
D gene: TRBD1
V gene: TRBV28
CDR3 protein: CASSRGGYETQYF
CDR3 DNA: TGTGCCAGCAGCCGAGGGGGCTACGAGACCCAGTACTTC

J gene: TRBJ2-3
clone size: -
D gene: -
V gene: TRBV7-3
CDR3 protein: CASGDSGSDTQYF
CDR3 DNA: TGTGCCAGCGGGGATAGCGGCTCAGATACGCAGTATTTT

J gene: TRBJ2-7
clone size: -
D gene: TRBD2
V gene: TRBV9
CDR3 protein: CASGLGRASYEQYF
CDR3 DNA: TGTGCCTCAGGCCTGGGGAGGGCCTCCTACGAGCAGTACTTC

J gene: TRBJ1-2
clone size: once
D gene: -
V gene: TRBV28
CDR3 protein: CAAAKGREVGYTF
CDR3 DNA: TGTGCGGCTGCAAAGGGGCGGGAGGTTGGCTACACCTTC

J gene: TRBJ2-3
clone size: -
D gene: -
V gene: TRBV18
CDR3 protein: CASSTPTAPTDTQYF
CDR3 DNA: TGTGCCAGCTCAACCCCGACAGCACCCACAGATACGCAGTATTTT

J gene: TRBJ2-3
clone size: -
D gene: TRBD2
V gene: TRBV5-1
CDR3 protein: CASSLLARTDTQYF
CDR3 DNA: TGCGCCAGCAGCTTACTAGCGCGGACAGATACGCAGTATTTT

J gene: TRBJ2-1
clone size: -
D gene: -
V gene: TRBV12-3/TRBV12-4
CDR3 protein: CASSLEGMEQFF
CDR3 DNA: TGTGCCAGCAGTTTAGAGGGGATGGAGCAGTTCTTC